These T cell receptor beta chains were read from a single sample in a study of control samples from healthy donors and cancer patients. Produced via immunoSEQ multiplex PCR; TCRdb's table is partial and in-frame only. The sample has 70,000 to 95,000 clones; approximately 93% are singletons. The sample taken for sequencing was PBMCs. The receptors were sampled from a woman aged 40 to 50 with lung cancer. CDR3s include the opening cysteine and the closing phenylalanine or tryptophan. The order of the fields is J gene, clone size, D gene, V gene, CDR3 protein, CDR3 DNA. The D gene is left open where the match is weak. Where a row states a size, it is once, few, many or the class of an expanded clone; other rows omit it.

j_call: TRBJ1-1
clone_size: .
d_call: .
v_call: TRBV7-9
cdr3_aa: CASSAGRRNTEAFF
cdr3_nt: TGTGCCAGCAGCGCAGGACGGCGGAACACTGAAGCTTTCTTT

j_call: TRBJ2-3
clone_size: .
d_call: TRBD1
v_call: TRBV7-9
cdr3_aa: CASSLGAGGADTQYF
cdr3_nt: TGTGCCAGCAGCTTAGGGGCAGGGGGCGCAGATACGCAGTATTTT

j_call: TRBJ2-7
clone_size: .
d_call: TRBD1
v_call: TRBV7-8
cdr3_aa: CASSLVGTVTSYEQYF
cdr3_nt: TGTGCCAGCAGCTTAGTGGGGACAGTGACCTCCTACGAGCAGTACTTC

j_call: TRBJ1-2
clone_size: .
d_call: .
v_call: TRBV7-2
cdr3_aa: CASSFEGLGYTF
cdr3_nt: TGTGCCAGCAGCTTCGAAGGACTCGGCTACACCTTC

j_call: TRBJ1-2
clone_size: .
d_call: TRBD1
v_call: TRBV19
cdr3_aa: CASRTGMDYGYTF
cdr3_nt: TGTGCCAGTAGGACAGGGATGGACTATGGCTACACCTTC

j_call: TRBJ2-1
clone_size: .
d_call: .
v_call: TRBV7-3
cdr3_aa: CASTLTGPNGYNEQFF
cdr3_nt: TGTGCCAGCACCCTAACCGGGCCAAACGGCTACAATGAGCAGTTCTTC

j_call: TRBJ1-5
clone_size: .
d_call: .
v_call: TRBV28
cdr3_aa: CASSSRASNQPQHF
cdr3_nt: TGTGCCAGCAGTTCACGAGCAAGCAATCAGCCCCAGCATTTT

j_call: TRBJ1-2
clone_size: medium-sized
d_call: TRBD1
v_call: TRBV14
cdr3_aa: CASSQVGQPGGYTF
cdr3_nt: TGTGCCAGCAGCCAGGTGGGACAGCCCGGGGGCTACACCTTC

j_call: TRBJ1-5
clone_size: .
d_call: .
v_call: TRBV19
cdr3_aa: CASSITGRRGNQPQHF
cdr3_nt: TGTGCCAGTAGTATAACGGGGAGGAGGGGCAATCAGCCCCAGCATTTT

j_call: TRBJ1-1
clone_size: .
d_call: .
v_call: TRBV5-5
cdr3_aa: CASSGGPILANTEAFF
cdr3_nt: TGTGCCAGCTCCGGGGGACCCATTTTGGCGAACACTGAAGCTTTCTTT

j_call: TRBJ2-7
clone_size: .
d_call: .
v_call: TRBV12-3/TRBV12-4
cdr3_aa: CASSFGDAYEQYF
cdr3_nt: TGTGCCAGCAGTTTCGGGGACGCCTACGAGCAGTACTTC

j_call: TRBJ1-1
clone_size: .
d_call: .
v_call: TRBV28
cdr3_aa: CASKDQDTEAFF
cdr3_nt: TGTGCCAGCAAGGACCAGGACACTGAAGCTTTCTTT

j_call: TRBJ2-3
clone_size: few
d_call: TRBD2
v_call: TRBV10-1
cdr3_aa: CASSDGGLSGTQYF
cdr3_nt: TGCGCCAGCAGTGACGGGGGGTTGAGCGGTACGCAGTATTTT

j_call: TRBJ1-5
clone_size: .
d_call: .
v_call: TRBV15
cdr3_aa: CATSRDLAEEGPNQPQHF
cdr3_nt: TGTGCCACCAGCAGAGATCTGGCGGAGGAGGGCCCAAATCAGCCCCAGCATTTT

j_call: TRBJ1-1
clone_size: .
d_call: TRBD1
v_call: TRBV3-1/TRBV3-2
cdr3_aa: CASNYQGAYTEAFF
cdr3_nt: TGTGCCAGCAACTACCAGGGGGCCTACACTGAAGCTTTCTTT

j_call: TRBJ1-1
clone_size: once
d_call: .
v_call: TRBV7-8
cdr3_aa: CASSLVRTEAFF
cdr3_nt: TGTGCCAGCAGCTTAGTCCGGACTGAAGCTTTCTTT

j_call: TRBJ1-6
clone_size: .
d_call: .
v_call: TRBV4-2
cdr3_aa: CASSPKPASPLHF
cdr3_nt: TGTGCCAGCAGCCCTAAACCAGCTTCACCCCTCCACTTT

j_call: TRBJ1-1
clone_size: .
d_call: .
v_call: TRBV2
cdr3_aa: CASSEFGEAFF
cdr3_nt: TGTGCCAGCAGTGAATTCGGTGAAGCTTTCTTT

j_call: TRBJ2-1
clone_size: .
d_call: .
v_call: TRBV3-1/TRBV3-2
cdr3_aa: CASSDQILEQFF
cdr3_nt: TGTGCCAGCAGCGACCAAATTCTGGAGCAGTTCTTC

j_call: TRBJ2-1
clone_size: .
d_call: TRBD2
v_call: TRBV27
cdr3_aa: CASREYGLAGAEQFF
cdr3_nt: TGTGCCAGCAGGGAATACGGACTAGCGGGGGCTGAGCAGTTCTTC

j_call: TRBJ2-7
clone_size: .
d_call: TRBD2
v_call: TRBV19
cdr3_aa: CASSFAAGDEQYF
cdr3_nt: TGTGCCAGTAGCTTCGCAGCGGGGGACGAGCAGTACTTC

j_call: TRBJ2-2
clone_size: .
d_call: .
v_call: TRBV11-3
cdr3_aa: CASSLGENTGELFF
cdr3_nt: TGTGCCAGCAGCTTAGGAGAGAACACCGGGGAGCTGTTTTTT

j_call: TRBJ1-1
clone_size: .
d_call: TRBD1
v_call: TRBV9
cdr3_aa: CASSVEPGQGLVEGTEAFF
cdr3_nt: TGTGCCAGCAGCGTGGAGCCGGGACAGGGACTCGTCGAGGGCACTGAAGCTTTCTTT

j_call: TRBJ1-1
clone_size: .
d_call: TRBD1
v_call: TRBV19
cdr3_aa: CASSSRQGNAFF
cdr3_nt: TGTGCCAGTAGTAGTAGACAGGGCAACGCTTTCTTT

j_call: TRBJ1-1
clone_size: .
d_call: TRBD1
v_call: TRBV5-1
cdr3_aa: CASSSGDRGGTEAFF
cdr3_nt: TGCGCCAGCAGCTCGGGTGACAGGGGCGGTACTGAAGCTTTCTTT

j_call: TRBJ1-1
clone_size: .
d_call: .
v_call: TRBV2
cdr3_aa: CASSEGGGTPSGNTEAFF
cdr3_nt: TGTGCCAGCAGTGAAGGGGGGGGGACCCCCTCGGGAAACACTGAAGCTTTCTTT

j_call: TRBJ1-2
clone_size: .
d_call: .
v_call: TRBV21-1
cdr3_aa: CASSLWVGPSTAYGYTF
cdr3_nt: TGTGCCAGCAGCCTTTGGGTGGGTCCTTCGACAGCCTATGGCTACACCTTC

j_call: TRBJ2-6
clone_size: .
d_call: TRBD1
v_call: TRBV9
cdr3_aa: CASSVGWDRTFSGANVLTF
cdr3_nt: TGTGCCAGCAGCGTAGGTTGGGACAGGACTTTCTCTGGGGCCAACGTCCTGACTTTC

j_call: TRBJ1-1
clone_size: once
d_call: TRBD1
v_call: TRBV6-5
cdr3_aa: CASTRTGTNTEAFF
cdr3_nt: TGTGCCAGCACCCGGACAGGGACGAACACTGAAGCTTTCTTT

j_call: TRBJ2-3
clone_size: .
d_call: TRBD2
v_call: TRBV28
cdr3_aa: CASRGGFSTDTQYF
cdr3_nt: TGTGCCAGCAGGGGGGGGTTTAGCACAGATACGCAGTATTTT

j_call: TRBJ2-7
clone_size: .
d_call: .
v_call: TRBV15
cdr3_aa: CATSTGLGTYEQYF
cdr3_nt: TGTGCCACCAGTACAGGGCTGGGAACCTACGAGCAGTACTTC

j_call: TRBJ1-5
clone_size: .
d_call: .
v_call: TRBV6-5
cdr3_aa: CASSSQVEQPQHF
cdr3_nt: TGTGCCAGCAGTTCACAGGTAGAGCAGCCCCAGCATTTT

j_call: TRBJ1-1
clone_size: .
d_call: TRBD1
v_call: TRBV2
cdr3_aa: CASRGTGGYTEAFF
cdr3_nt: TGTGCCAGCAGGGGGACAGGGGGCTACACTGAAGCTTTCTTT

j_call: TRBJ1-5
clone_size: .
d_call: .
v_call: TRBV10-3
cdr3_aa: CAISESGGAGLNPQHF
cdr3_nt: TGTGCCATCAGTGAGTCGGGTGGGGCAGGATTAAACCCCCAGCATTTT

j_call: TRBJ1-3
clone_size: .
d_call: .
v_call: TRBV25-1
cdr3_aa: CASSESPRTDTIYF
cdr3_nt: TGTGCCAGCAGTGAATCCCCTAGGACGGACACCATATATTTT

j_call: TRBJ2-7
clone_size: .
d_call: TRBD1
v_call: TRBV6-1
cdr3_aa: CASSGQGDRRPSYEQYF
cdr3_nt: TGTGCCAGCAGTGGCCAGGGGGACAGGAGGCCCTCCTACGAGCAGTACTTC

j_call: TRBJ1-1
clone_size: .
d_call: TRBD1
v_call: TRBV13
cdr3_aa: CASSLAPGQGAATEAFF
cdr3_nt: TGTGCCAGCAGCTTAGCGCCCGGACAGGGGGCAGCAACTGAAGCTTTCTTT

j_call: TRBJ2-5
clone_size: .
d_call: TRBD2
v_call: TRBV4-1
cdr3_aa: CASSQGGLAGGQETQYF
cdr3_nt: TGCGCCAGCAGCCAAGGCGGACTAGCGGGGGGGCAAGAGACCCAGTACTTC

j_call: TRBJ1-3
clone_size: .
d_call: TRBD1
v_call: TRBV7-9
cdr3_aa: CASSSRTGEYGNTIYF
cdr3_nt: TGTGCCAGCAGCTCTCGGACAGGGGAGTATGGAAACACCATATATTTT

j_call: TRBJ2-3
clone_size: .
d_call: TRBD2
v_call: TRBV4-1
cdr3_aa: CASSGGEGLGTTDTQYF
cdr3_nt: TGCGCCAGTAGTGGGGGGGAGGGATTAGGTACCACAGATACGCAGTATTTT

j_call: TRBJ2-7
clone_size: once
d_call: TRBD2
v_call: TRBV4-2
cdr3_aa: CASSQVGAGGFYEQYF
cdr3_nt: TGTGCCAGCAGCCAAGTCGGGGCGGGGGGTTTCTACGAGCAGTACTTC

j_call: TRBJ1-1
clone_size: .
d_call: .
v_call: TRBV6-5
cdr3_aa: CASRPPVGNTEAFF
cdr3_nt: TGTGCCAGCAGACCACCCGTAGGGAACACTGAAGCTTTCTTT

j_call: TRBJ1-4
clone_size: .
d_call: .
v_call: TRBV30
cdr3_aa: CAWSMQGNEKLFF
cdr3_nt: TGTGCCTGGAGTATGCAGGGGAATGAAAAACTGTTTTTT

j_call: TRBJ2-7
clone_size: .
d_call: TRBD2
v_call: TRBV7-2
cdr3_aa: CASSASGGIYEQYF
cdr3_nt: TGTGCCAGCAGCGCTAGCGGGGGGATTTACGAGCAGTACTTC

j_call: TRBJ2-7
clone_size: .
d_call: TRBD2
v_call: TRBV11-2
cdr3_aa: CASTPGPGGYEQYF
cdr3_nt: TGTGCCAGCACGCCGGGGCCCGGGGGGTACGAGCAGTACTTC

j_call: TRBJ2-7
clone_size: .
d_call: TRBD1
v_call: TRBV28
cdr3_aa: CASSPLHRTGPSSYEQYF
cdr3_nt: TGTGCCAGCAGTCCACTGCATCGGACAGGGCCTAGCTCCTACGAGCAGTACTTC

j_call: TRBJ1-1
clone_size: .
d_call: .
v_call: TRBV7-9
cdr3_aa: CASSAQGRNVNTEAFF
cdr3_nt: TGTGCCAGCAGCGCTCAGGGGCGCAATGTGAACACTGAAGCTTTCTTT

j_call: TRBJ2-1
clone_size: .
d_call: .
v_call: TRBV6-6
cdr3_aa: CASSDQGYEQFF
cdr3_nt: TGTGCCAGCAGCGACCAGGGGTATGAGCAGTTCTTC

j_call: TRBJ1-2
clone_size: .
d_call: .
v_call: TRBV15
cdr3_aa: CATSRGQSYTF
cdr3_nt: TGTGCCACCAGCAGGGGCCAAAGCTACACCTTC

j_call: TRBJ2-1
clone_size: .
d_call: TRBD1
v_call: TRBV3-1/TRBV3-2
cdr3_aa: CASSQTPPGQGYNEQFF
cdr3_nt: TGTGCCAGCAGCCAAACACCCCCGGGACAGGGGTACAATGAGCAGTTCTTC

j_call: TRBJ1-5
clone_size: .
d_call: .
v_call: TRBV5-1
cdr3_aa: CASSLTGNQPQHF
cdr3_nt: TGCGCCAGCAGCTTGACCGGGAATCAGCCCCAGCATTTT

j_call: TRBJ2-3
clone_size: .
d_call: .
v_call: TRBV7-2
cdr3_aa: CASSLGYTDTQYF
cdr3_nt: TGTGCCAGCAGCTTAGGGTACACAGATACGCAGTATTTT

j_call: TRBJ1-1
clone_size: .
d_call: .
v_call: TRBV6-5
cdr3_aa: CASRDRSGGKAFF
cdr3_nt: TGTGCCAGCAGGGATAGATCGGGGGGTAAAGCTTTCTTT